This T cell receptor (beta chain) comes out of a study of cytomegalovirus exposure and HLA in healthy donors (dated 2017 in TCRdb). About the full investigation: An earlier analysis of several hundred of the donors reported 250 to 300 Gb of sequence data and approximately 120 million unique TCR beta sequences obtained from some 170 million T cells. Around 320 gigabases of sequencing data and approximately 85 million unique TCR sequences were included in an early release covering several hundred HLA-typed donors. Among the roughly 430 genotyped donors, approximately 76% belonged to the genetic ancestry cluster associated with self-reported Caucasian donors. The study aimed to test whether signatures of past pathogen exposure could be identified by cataloging public T cell receptors. Using immunosequencing, the study profiled T cell repertoires from some 670 subjects and related those repertoires to cytomegalovirus serostatus. A separate validation cohort of roughly 120 different subjects was used in addition to the 666-subject first cohort. The study combined high-throughput TCR immunosequencing, statistical association of individual TCRs with disease status, and machine learning to predict cytomegalovirus infection status. A later analysis re-examined previously published TCR beta repertoires from about 670 donors and added high-resolution HLA genotyping to investigate patterns of TCR occurrence. The later analysis used no new phenotypic data to find candidate immune exposures, relying instead on TCR beta sequences and their occurrence across donors. To decide whether each TCR beta V gene segment behaved as functional or pseudogenic, an earlier analysis of 587 of the donors relied on high-throughput TCR beta sequencing. Donor age, sex, ethnicity and CMV serostatus were collected together with the repertoire data. Genome-wide SNP genotypes for about 55% of the 666 donors were used in a later genetic analysis, which treated that subset as a discovery cohort. Every discovery cohort repertoire had been produced on one sequencing platform. HLA typing covered class I and class II loci at four-digit resolution. Typing coverage varied by locus: roughly 629-640 donors for A, B, C, DRB1 and DQB1; roughly 500 for DQA1; about 590 for DPA1; roughly 450 for DPB1. Because of strong linkage in the cohort, roughly 5 DR-DQ haplotypes were treated as single units for association and clustering. Among about 360 genotyped donors of the cohort, an average of about 240,000 unique TCR beta nucleotide sequences were sequenced per donor, around 20% of them non-productive.

Taken from the germline V gene, the CDR1 and CDR2 loops are SGDLS and YYNGEE. Including the terminal cysteine and phenylalanine, the CDR3 comprises 12 residues. CDR3 DNA only is kept here, 36 bases in frame from base 1. The V end loses 3 bases and the J end loses 5 bases, and a stretch of 9 bases separates them. Worth noting for this clone: What antigen it recognizes has not been identified. No base qualities exist here, and no much larger clone lies one base off it.

The library was obtained by the immunoSEQ multiplex PCR assay. A mixture of 60 forward primers for TCR Vbeta segments and 13 reverse primers for TCR Jbeta segments was used in the multiplex PCR. Amplification of the CDR3 region of rearranged TCR beta genes was performed with a multiplex PCR assay on genomic DNA. The amplified TCR beta libraries were sequenced on the Illumina HiSeq System as 87-base-pair reads. As for the original processing: A later analysis tallied 75 million to 85 million unique TCR beta chains across the 666 repertoires, and about 12 million of those chains were shared by two or more donors. To remove PCR and sequencing errors, raw reads were error-corrected and collapsed into unique sequences using a nearest-neighbor algorithm that merged closely related sequences. To assign V, D and J gene segments, CDR3 sequences were aligned to IMGT reference sequences. For a sequence to be retained, at least a six-nucleotide match to both a V gene segment and a J gene segment was required. Rearrangements were called productive when the CDR3 lacked stop codons and stayed in frame with V and J; all others were non-productive. Following IMGT convention, CDR3 was defined as the stretch from the second conserved V-encoded cysteine to the conserved J-encoded phenylalanine. In an earlier analysis of approximately 500 of the donors, sequences lacking an unambiguous match to a single V gene segment were excluded. In an earlier analysis of 587 of the donors, a V segment was called functional when productive rearrangements were above 56.7%, and segregating when the standard deviation between donors exceeded 5%. A statistical classification framework was built for diagnosing cytomegalovirus status from the catalog of TCR beta chain sequences. V and J gene assignment, in a later analysis, came from comparing TCR nucleotide sequences with IMGT/GENE-DB human TR gene sequences. The TCRdist pipeline was used in a later analysis to assign CDR3 sequences and most-parsimonious VDJ recombination scenarios. In a later analysis, every TCR beta chain was defined by the combination of its CDR3 amino acid sequence and its V-gene family, and reads without a unique V-gene family were dropped. A later analysis removed 592 highly shared, low-generation-probability nucleotide sequences to deal with suspected cross-contamination and a sequencing artifact. In a later analysis, a clonal expansion index for each public chain was calculated from normalized within-repertoire ranks of inferred template counts. In a later analysis, generation probabilities were computed using a VDJ recombination model fitted to out-of-frame rearrangements, and the results were checked against IGoR. In a later analysis, hypergeometric tests were used to score TCR-TCR, TCR-HLA and TCR-CMV co-occurrence, with a repertoire-size bias correction applied to TCR pairs. False discovery rates were estimated in a later analysis by permuting HLA or CMV assignments 20 times. In a later analysis, co-occurring TCRs were grouped with DBSCAN, and TCRdist sequence similarity was added when clustering was performed within HLA-allele-positive subsets. Co-occurrence clustering excluded repertoires with fewer than 30,000 or more than 120,000 public chains, plus five with anomalous nucleotide sharing. Imported from immuneACCESS, the table was reduced by TCRdb to in-frame sequences with V and J called. These copies leave out some clones; in studies compared against another copy, an unresolved V gene accounts for under half, and the cause of the remainder is not known. The V and J calls and clone size are taken from that table; D and trimming were inferred from the DNA. This sample comprises 100,000 or so clones, more than 65% of them detected only once. The top ten hold over 3.5% of the sample.

In total, approximately 610 healthy bone marrow donors made up the cohort. At the time of sampling, all cohort members were nominally healthy, though unrecorded immune exposures were likely present. The donor was CMV seropositive and was included in the group of about 290 seropositive cohort members. A peripheral blood sample was provided by each donor, and peripheral blood mononuclear cells were used for TCR beta sequencing. Genomic DNA extraction from the blood cell samples was performed with the Qiagen DNeasy Blood Extraction Kit. What the study reported, not specific to this receptor: Because HLA typing was missing for some donors at each locus, association tests included only the typed subset. A further reported finding was that TCR beta sequences accurately predicted the HLA-A and HLA-B alleles for most subjects in the first cohort. Correlated functional status among segregating V segments might reflect linkage disequilibrium, but an unknown experimental factor could not be ruled out. Because counts were too low, about 18 rarely observed V segments, including chromosome 9 orphons, were excluded from the earlier analysis of several hundred of the donors. The authors suggested that the approach could potentially be generalized to other disease states and immunological phenotypes. An association between a missense DCLRE1C variant and V-gene and J-gene trimming of TCR beta chains was found in a later genetic analysis and replicated in an independent cohort. Some IMGT-functional V segments, including TRBV6-2 and TRBV6-3, could not be distinguished by the 87-base-pair reads and were therefore excluded. A later analysis found that HLA-associated TCR beta chains were more clonally expanded and had lower generation probabilities than equally common non-associated chains. In a later analysis, TCR association rates were found to vary across HLA loci, with the most associated TCRs seen for DRB1 alleles and the fewest for HLA-C alleles. Presence/absence analyses assumed roughly uniform sequencing depth across donors, an assumption that may not hold. Only TCR beta chains were sequenced in this cohort, and the absence of alpha or paired-chain data limited detectable features. According to a later analysis, parvovirus B19, influenza, CMV and Epstein-Barr virus appeared linked to several top co-occurrence clusters. Across donors, most TCR sequences were observed very rarely, whereas some public TCRs were present in many individuals. At a false discovery rate of 0.05, a later analysis linked 16,000 or so TCR beta sequences to specific HLA alleles. A later genetic analysis reported fewer N-insertions in productive TCRs among donors in an Asian-associated ancestry cluster than the roughly 670-donor mean. A cluster of highly shared sequence variants was judged likely to represent a technical artifact of the sequencing pipeline. The classifier was reported to diagnose cytomegalovirus status with high specificity and sensitivity in both the original cohort and the validation cohort. In the study, approximately 160 TCR beta chains were listed as associated with cytomegalovirus. When HLA alleles, especially DR and DQ, strongly co-occurred, TCR associations were difficult to assign to individual alleles. In an earlier analysis of several hundred of the donors, most TCR beta V segments were observed in productive rearrangements about 90% or about 30% of the time, broadly matching IMGT annotations. CMV serostatus was the only immune exposure information available for the cohort. Most CMV-associated TCR beta chains appeared to be HLA-restricted in a later analysis, and the HLA associations seemed to be driven largely by CMV exposure. In vitro tests confirmed that a few of the cytomegalovirus-associated TCR beta chains recognize cytomegalovirus antigens.

The sequencing sample was made of PBMCs. The V gene is TRBV9 and the J gene is TRBJ2-7; the best D guess is TRBD2, with 5 bases matching. This TCR derives from a woman aged 45 to 65 in good health and CMV-seropositive. CDR3 sequence: CASSGGNHEQYF. The DNA sequence is as follows: TGTGCCAGCAGCGGAGGGAACCACGAGCAGTACTTC.